This T cell receptor beta chain stems from a study of regulatory T cells in long-lasting Graves disease. Germline trimming cut 2 bases from V and 4 bases from J; bases unmatched to any gene: 1. The CDR3 length is 15 residues. Germline V gene lookup returns CDR1 ENHRY and CDR2 SYGVKD. Time point in this sample: newly diagnosed GD, antithyroid drugs for less than 3 months. PBMC-derived RNA was used for the TCR library. Arm-PCR of CDR3 regions and iRepertoire HTBI primers were used to build TCR beta libraries. TCRdb re-derived calls from the multiplex PCR reads in MiXCR, one entry per CDR3 protein. This table has fewer than 550,000 distinct CDR3 sequences, around 15% appearing once. These data are also associated with another study on T cells in Graves' hyperthyroidism and ophthalmopathy.

The specimen was peripheral blood mononuclear cells (PBMCs), collected at new diagnosis, from a patient treated with antithyroid drugs. The receptor comes from a young woman with Graves disease. The V and J genes are TRBV10-3 and TRBJ2-7; 14 bases align to TRBD2. The CDR3 reads CAISEGTSGRYEQYF. The CDR3 DNA reads TGTGCCATCAGTGAGGGGACTAGCGGGAGATACGAGCAGTACTTC.